This TCR beta chain is from a study of cytomegalovirus exposure and HLA in healthy donors. The germline CDR1 and CDR2 sequences are WNHNN and SYGVQD (reference sequence). Between the trimmed V and J ends, which lost 5 bases and 5 bases, there was a span of 16 bases. This CDR3 is 14 amino acids long. The primer mix had 60 Vbeta and 13 Jbeta primers. Some clones are missing from TCRdb's copy, which holds only in-frame ones; the method was immunoSEQ multiplex PCR. This sample's table has 200,000 to 250,000 clones. The receptor was derived from a girl aged 2 to 10 in good health and CMV-seropositive. This chain joins TRBV10-1 and TRBJ2-7; possible D gene TRBD1, 6 bases. The sample taken for sequencing was PBMCs. The CDR3 nucleotides read TGCGCCAGCAGTAGGGACACCTCCAGAGACGAGCAGTACTTC. Translating gives CASSRDTSRDEQYF.